The 32 T cell receptor beta chains presented below share a single source sample, sequenced in a study of blood T cell repertoires in COVID-19. Produced via immunoSEQ multiplex PCR; TCRdb's table is partial and in-frame only. This table holds roughly 520,000 clones, roughly 90% found once. Sequenced: PBMCs or T cells enriched from blood (not recorded which). Receptor source: a woman in her 40s who had recovered from COVID-19.

The chain recombines TRBV11-1 with TRBJ2-3, with no clear D. The germline gives CDR1 SGHAT, CDR2 FQDESV (reference sequence). This CDR3 is 12 amino acids long. Trimming left V 4 bases short and J 8 bases short, with 10 bases between. CDR3 in amino acids: CASSSRAPTQYF. In nucleotides, the CDR3 is TGTGCCAGCAGCTCCCGCGCCCCTACGCAGTATTTT.

With regard to this clone: One end of the junction is discordant with germline, which a read error may explain. The chain has TRBV29-1 and TRBJ2-1; a weak D match, TRBD1 (5 bases). From germline, CDR1 is SQVTM and CDR2 ANQGSEA. CDR3 length: 10 amino acids. CDR3 coding DNA: TGCAGCGTTGAGGTTGGGGCCCGGGTCTTC. Translated: CSVEVGARVF.

The V gene is TRBV7-9, the J gene TRBJ1-3; 8 nucleotides align to TRBD1. Germline V lookup: CDR1 SEHNR, CDR2 FQNEAQ (reference sequence). This CDR3 has 16 amino acids. J gave up 4 bases and V 5 bases, and 10 bases lay outside the gene matches. The chain's CDR3 is CASSPPGQASGNTIYF. The CDR3 DNA is TGTGCCAGCAGCCCACCGGGACAGGCGTCGGGAAACACCATATATTTT.

V is TRBV4-3 and J is TRBJ2-1, with 7 bases matching TRBD2. CDR1 is LGHNA, CDR2 YSLEER, per germline. This CDR3 spans 16 amino acids. Losses at the gene ends were 1 base for V and 8 bases for J; bases not matched to a gene: 11. CDR3 DNA: TGCGCCAGCAGCCAAGGGGTCTGGGAGGGCCCTTATGAGCAGTTCTTC. Translation gives CASSQGVWEGPYEQFF.

This clone occurred a few times. This chain connects TRBV7-9 to TRBJ2-7; D may be TRBD1 (6 bases). The V and J ends lost 11 bases and 4 bases respectively, with 9 bases between them. The germline gives CDR1 SEHNR, CDR2 FQNEAQ (reference sequence). This CDR3 comprises 10 residues. DNA for the CDR3: TGTGCCTCCCAGGGGTACGAGCAGTACTTC. As protein: CASQGYEQYF. Full variable domain (missing parts from reference TRBV7-9 and TRBJ2-7): DTGVSQNPRHKITKRGQNVTFRCDPISEHNRLYWYRQTLGQGPEFLTYFQNEAQLEKSRLLSDRFSAERPKGSFSTLEIQRTEQGDSAMYLCASQGYEQYFGPGTRLTVT.

This chain links TRBV5-6 with TRBJ2-7; 10 positions match TRBD2. Germline trimming cut 0 bases from V and 11 bases from J; bases unmatched to any gene: 8. The CDR3 is 14 amino acids. Germline V gives CDR1 SGHDT, CDR2 YYEEEE. The CDR3 loop is CASSLAASGRVKYF. CDR3 coding DNA: TGTGCCAGCAGCTTGGCGGCTAGCGGGAGAGTTAAGTACTTC.

The gene calls are TRBV24-1 and TRBJ2-1, with 7 bases fitting TRBD2. The germline CDR1 and CDR2 sequences are KGHDR and SFDVKD. There are 18 residues in the CDR3. Trimming removed 3 bases from V and 6 bases from J; junction bases left unmatched: 16. The CDR3 nucleotides are TGTGCCACCAGTGATCCTACTCCAGGGACTACGGGGGGCAATGAGCAGTTCTTC. Its protein product is CATSDPTPGTTGGNEQFF.

This chain uses TRBV4-2 with TRBJ2-3; weak D call: TRBD1 (5 bases). The germline gives CDR1 LGHNA, CDR2 YNFKEQ. The V gene lost 2 bases and the J gene lost 0 bases, with 12 bases spanning the gap. The CDR3 is 16 amino acids. The CDR3 DNA follows: TGTGCCAGCAGCCAAAAGGGTCAGGGCAGCACAGATACGCAGTATTTT. As protein: CASSQKGQGSTDTQYF.

V gene TRBV27 combines with J gene TRBJ1-2, with a weak D call TRBD1 (6 bases). The V and J ends lost 1 base and 2 bases respectively, with 8 bases between them. Germline-derived CDR1 and CDR2 are MNHEY and SMNVEV (reference sequence). This CDR3 spans 14 amino acids. CDR3 sequence reads: CASSLYQGNYGYTF. In nucleotides, the CDR3 is TGTGCCAGCAGTTTATACCAGGGGAACTATGGCTACACCTTC.

This sequence joins TRBV9 and TRBJ2-3; 8 bases are a match to TRBD2. The trim removed 4 bases at V and 6 bases at J, leaving 7 bases unmatched. Germline V CDR1 and CDR2: SGDLS, YYNGEE. CDR3 length equals 14 residues. CDR3 residues: CASSPGLGLDTQYF. As DNA, the CDR3 is TGTGCCAGCAGCCCGGGACTAGGATTGGATACGCAGTATTTT.

J is TRBJ1-1 and V is TRBV3-1 (or the pseudogene TRBV3-2); D not certain. The CDR3 sequence is 13 residues long. Germline-derived CDR1 and CDR2 are LGHDT and YNNKEL (reference sequence). V lost 2 bases, J lost 7 bases, and 11 bases lay in between. CDR3 sequence: CASSQREFDEAFF. In DNA, the CDR3 is TGTGCCAGCAGCCAACGAGAATTTGATGAAGCTTTCTTT.

This clone was detected only once. The rearrangement joins TRBV29-1 to TRBJ2-2, with D maybe TRBD2 (6 bases). The germline V gene has CDR1 SQVTM and CDR2 ANQGSEA. V shed 6 bases and J shed 0 bases, with 14 bases lying between them. The CDR3 runs 15 residues. CDR3 bases: TGCAGCGTCCACGTTAGCGGAACGAACACCGGGGAGCTGTTTTTT. Its translation is CSVHVSGTNTGELFF.

V gene TRBV19 combines with J gene TRBJ2-1, with 10 bases identical to TRBD2. The length of the CDR3 is 15 residues. V was pared by 6 bases and J by 6 bases, with 8 bases of the junction left unmatched. Per the germline V gene, CDR1 is LNHDA and CDR2 is SQIVND (reference sequence). CDR3 nucleotides: TGTGCCAGTAGGGACCTAGCGGGAGATCCCAATGAGCAGTTCTTC. This gives the protein CASRDLAGDPNEQFF.

The chain uses TRBV25-1 and TRBJ1-1, with D maybe TRBD1 (6 bases). The CDR3 runs to 15 residues. V was shortened by 6 bases and J by 0 bases, with 14 bases between the two germline ends. Germline loops: CDR1 MGHDK, CDR2 SYGVNS. The CDR3 loop reads CASRDHGQMNTEAFF. The DNA of the CDR3 is TGTGCCAGCAGGGACCACGGACAGATGAACACTGAAGCTTTCTTT.

V gene TRBV5-1 combines with J gene TRBJ2-1; 7 bases are shared with TRBD1. V lost 4 bases and J lost 2; bases outside the gene matches: 9. Germline CDR1 SGHRS, CDR2 YFSETQ. The CDR3 is made up of 16 amino acids. CDR3 DNA: TGCGCCAGCAGCCTGAGTACCGGGACAGCCTACAATGAGCAGTTCTTC. Protein product: CASSLSTGTAYNEQFF.

Points on this clone: Other nucleotide sequences in the sample specify the same CDR3. The chain carries TRBV9 and TRBJ2-7, with a weak D call TRBD1 (5 bases). CDR3 length: 12 residues. V lost 0 bases, J lost 4 bases, and 5 bases lay in between. The V gene's germline CDR1 is SGDLS and CDR2 YYNGEE. The CDR3 is CASSVEGYEQYF. In DNA, the CDR3 is TGTGCCAGCAGCGTAGAGGGGTACGAGCAGTACTTC.

Only one count was recorded for this clone. V usage is TRBV5-1 and J usage is TRBJ2-3, with a tentative D call TRBD2 (6 bases). Trimming stripped 0 bases from V and 4 bases from J, with 15 bases between. The CDR3 consists of 16 residues. Germline V gene sequence: CDR1 SGHRS, CDR2 YFSETQ. CDR3 coding DNA: TGCGCCAGCAGCTTGGAATCGAGGGGACTCGCAGATACGCAGTATTTT. Its translation: CASSLESRGLADTQYF.

This sequence joins TRBV7-7 and TRBJ2-1; the match to TRBD2 covers 10 bases. The length of the CDR3 is 15 residues. From germline, CDR1 is SSHAT and CDR2 FNYEAQ (reference sequence). V lost 5 bases to trimming and J lost 9 bases; unmatched junction nucleotides: 10. The CDR3 DNA reads as TGTGCCAGCAGCCCCTTGTCTAGCGGGAGTAGTGAGCAGTTCTTC. Protein: CASSPLSSGSSEQFF.

The chain uses TRBV9 and TRBJ2-5; 7 bases line up with TRBD2. Per germline, CDR1 SGDLS and CDR2 YYNGEE. The V and J ends lost 0 bases and 1 base, in that order; junction bases with no gene match: 12. The CDR3 covers 18 residues. CDR3 nucleotide sequence: TGTGCCAGCAGCGTAGCCCTAAGGGTGAGCGGGGCCCAAGAGACCCAGTACTTC. This sequence encodes CASSVALRVSGAQETQYF.

The V and J genes are TRBV7-9 and TRBJ1-2, with 7 bases lining up with TRBD1. The CDR3 covers 14 residues. Germline lookup yields CDR1 SEHNR and CDR2 FQNEAQ (reference sequence). Germline trimming cut 4 bases from V and 3 bases from J; bases unmatched to any gene: 5. In DNA, the CDR3 is TGTGCCAGCAGCTCCAACAGGGGTGACTATGGCTACACCTTC. It translates to CASSSNRGDYGYTF.

This chain links TRBV20-1 with TRBJ1-1, with D unclear. Germline V gene sequence: CDR1 DFQATT, CDR2 SNEGSKA (reference sequence). This CDR3 contains 12 residues. Trimming took off 3 bases at V and 5 bases at J, with 10 bases between the two ends. The CDR3 is CSASTGITEAFF. The CDR3 bases are TGCAGTGCTAGTACGGGGATTACTGAAGCTTTCTTT.

Written as DNA, the CDR3 is TGTGCCAGCAGCCCGGGACAGTATGTGACAACTAATGAAAAACTGTTTTTT. This gives the protein CASSPGQYVTTNEKLFF. The genes are TRBV14 and TRBJ1-4; 7 nucleotides align to TRBD1. The CDR3 is 17 amino acids. V lost 4 bases, J lost 0 bases, and 8 bases stayed unmatched. Looked up from germline, CDR1 is SGHDN and CDR2 is FVKESK. The full variable domain, its missing parts supplied by reference TRBV14 and TRBJ1-4, is EAGVTQFPSHSVIEKGQTVTLRCDPISGHDNLYWYRRVMGKEIKFLLHFVKESKQDESGMPNNRFLAERTGGTYSTLKVQPAELEDSGVYFCASSPGQYVTTNEKLFFGSGTQLSVL.

This clone appeared a single time. The chain has TRBV19 and TRBJ2-7; possible D gene TRBD2, 6 bases. This CDR3 is built from 17 residues. Germline CDR1 reads LNHDA; CDR2 reads SQIVND (reference sequence). Trimming took 0 bases from V and 2 from J, leaving 17 bases between them. For the CDR3, the DNA is TGTGCCAGTAGTATAGATGGAGGGCAGCTCAACCCCTACGAGCAGTACTTC. Protein: CASSIDGGQLNPYEQYF.

The count of this clone is one. V is TRBV5-1 and J is TRBJ1-2; possibly TRBD1 for D (5 bases). Germline CDR1 reads SGHRS; CDR2 reads YFSETQ. V lost 2 bases to trimming and J lost 5 bases, with 10 bases between them. The CDR3 is made up of 13 amino acids. CDR3: CASSFGGDYGYTF. The CDR3 coding sequence is TGCGCCAGCAGCTTTGGGGGGGATTATGGCTACACCTTC.

To note about this clone: The germline gene is not matched at one end of the junction; a read error may be the cause. The chain has TRBV7-2 and TRBJ2-1; D not resolved. Germline values: CDR1 SGHTA, CDR2 FQGNSA. The CDR3 extends over 14 amino acids. In DNA form, the CDR3 reads TGTGCCAGCAGCCTAGGACCTTCTTACAGTGAGCAGTTCTTC. Translating gives CASSLGPSYSEQFF.

This clone was observed a single time. CDR3 bases: TGTGCCAGCAGCTTAGAACAGGGCTTTTACAATGAGCAGTTCTTC. Translating gives CASSLEQGFYNEQFF. This chain links TRBV7-9 with TRBJ2-1; tentatively, D is TRBD1 (6 bases). The CDR3 runs to 15 residues. CDR1 is SEHNR and CDR2 is FQNEAQ in the germline V gene (reference sequence). V was pared by 1 base and J by 4 bases, with 11 bases between.

The rearrangement joins TRBV7-9 to TRBJ2-3; 10 nucleotides align to TRBD2. This CDR3 comprises 15 residues. J was trimmed by 0 bases and V by 5 bases; bases with no gene match: 2. CDR1 and CDR2 (germline): SEHNR, FQNEAQ (reference sequence). The CDR3 DNA is TGTGCCAGCAGCCGGACTAGCGGAAGCACAGATACGCAGTATTTT. This sequence encodes CASSRTSGSTDTQYF.

The chain recombines TRBV7-9 with TRBJ1-1, with 7 bases aligning to TRBD1. The germline V gene has CDR1 SEHNR and CDR2 FQNEAQ (reference sequence). Trimming removed 5 bases from V and 3 bases from J; junction bases left unmatched: 9. The CDR3 extends over 15 amino acids. Here the CDR3 DNA reads TGTGCCAGCAGCCCGTCGACAGGGACGGACACTGAAGCTTTCTTT. Translation: CASSPSTGTDTEAFF. The whole variable domain, filled in from reference TRBV7-9 and TRBJ1-1, reads DTGVSQNPRHKITKRGQNVTFRCDPISEHNRLYWYRQTLGQGPEFLTYFQNEAQLEKSRLLSDRFSAERPKGSFSTLEIQRTEQGDSAMYLCASSPSTGTDTEAFFGQGTRLTVV.

The chain links TRBV7-9 to TRBJ2-7, with 7 bases identical to TRBD1. Germline V gene sequence: CDR1 SEHNR, CDR2 FQNEAQ (reference sequence). J was trimmed by 3 bases and V by 1 base; bases with no gene match: 12. The CDR3 extends over 17 amino acids. The CDR3 protein is CASSLGRRMWDSYEQYF. In DNA, the CDR3 is TGTGCCAGCAGCTTAGGTCGTAGGATGTGGGACAGCTACGAGCAGTACTTC.

The chain has TRBV7-2 and TRBJ2-1, with 7 bases lining up with TRBD2. V shed 1 base and J 3 bases; nucleotides not matched to a gene: 15. Germline V CDR1 and CDR2: SGHTA, FQGNSA. The CDR3 runs to 19 residues. The CDR3 coding sequence is TGTGCCAGCAGCTTAGTGGCGGTGGTCGCTAGCGGACTCTACAATGAGCAGTTCTTC. Protein sequence: CASSLVAVVASGLYNEQFF.

V gene TRBV29-1 combines with J gene TRBJ1-1; TRBD1 matches at 8 bases. The CDR3 extends over 14 amino acids. J was trimmed by 4 bases and V by 4 bases; bases with no gene match: 8. Germline lookup yields CDR1 SQVTM and CDR2 ANQGSEA. The CDR3 DNA sequence: TGCAGCGTTGGCACTACAACAGGGGGCACTGAAGCTTTCTTT. Residues: CSVGTTTGGTEAFF.

This clone appeared once. J is TRBJ2-7 and V is TRBV29-1; 7 bases map to TRBD1. CDR3 length: 14 amino acids. Germline trimming cut 7 bases from V and 5 bases from J; bases unmatched to any gene: 14. Per the germline V gene, CDR1 is SQVTM and CDR2 is ANQGSEA. In DNA form, the CDR3 reads TGCAGCGGGGGAAACAGGGGCCGTTTCAACGAGCAGTACTTC. This gives the protein CSGGNRGRFNEQYF.